One sample yielded the 19 T cell receptor beta chains listed below, sequenced in a study of response to subunit inactivated influenza vaccine. Via MiXCR, TCRdb re-called the RT-PCR reads, giving one row per CDR3 protein. The sample shows 300,000 to 350,000 distinct CDR3 sequences, roughly 20% of them seen only once. Sequencing was performed on PBMCs from blood, taken about 20 months after vaccination. The receptors come from a man aged 45-69 years who received an inactivated influenza vaccine.

This clonotype has just a few counts. The chain employs TRBV28 and TRBJ2-1; 10 nucleotides agree with TRBD1. Germline CDR1 reads MDHEN; CDR2 reads SYDVKM. The CDR3 consists of 14 residues. V trimming: 6 bases; J trimming: 4 bases; junction bases outside the gene matches: 3. The CDR3, as DNA: TGTGCCAGCAGACCGGGACAGGGGTACAATGAGCAGTTCTTC. It yields the protein CASRPGQGYNEQFF.

The V and J genes are TRBV7-9 and TRBJ1-6; D ambiguous. The V end was cut by 0 bases, the J end by 7 bases, with 10 bases between. The germline V gene encodes CDR1 SEHNR and CDR2 FQNEAQ (reference sequence). This CDR3 spans 15 amino acids. The CDR3 here is CASSLAVQENSPLHF. For the CDR3, the DNA is TGTGCCAGCAGCTTAGCGGTCCAGGAGAATTCACCCCTCCACTTT.

The CDR3 spells CASSYLLGADLNTEAFF. In DNA form, the CDR3 reads TGTGCCAGCAGTTACCTTCTGGGGGCAGATCTGAACACTGAAGCTTTCTTT. V usage is TRBV6-2 or TRBV6-3 and J usage is TRBJ1-1; tentative D call: TRBD1 (6 bases). The germline CDR1 and CDR2 sequences are MNHEY and SVGEGT. This CDR3 has 17 residues. The V gene lost 2 bases and the J gene lost 0 bases, with 16 bases spanning the gap.

The V and J genes are TRBV5-8 and TRBJ2-2, with a possible D match to TRBD1 (6 bases). The CDR3 runs 16 residues. Trimming removed 4 bases from V and 1 base from J, with 14 bases in between. The germline V gene has CDR1 SGHTS and CDR2 YDEGEE. The CDR3 DNA is TGTGCCAGCAGCAGAATAACAGGGCGGAACACCGGGGAGCTGTTTTTT. This gives the protein CASSRITGRNTGELFF.

V and J are TRBV6-6 and TRBJ1-1; D ambiguous. This CDR3 has 17 amino acids. The germline CDR1 and CDR2 sequences are MNHNY and SVGAGI (reference sequence). V lost 4 bases to trimming and J lost 3 bases, with 21 bases between them. In DNA, the CDR3 is TGTGCCAGCAGTTCTGCCCCGGGTGGCCGTGTGTACACTGAAGCTTTCTTT. This translates into CASSSAPGGRVYTEAFF.

The gene calls are TRBV5-1 and TRBJ2-7; D gene uncertain. Trimming pared 0 bases from V and 2 bases from J, leaving 15 bases between. The CDR3 extends over 16 amino acids. Germline CDR1 reads SGHRS; CDR2 reads YFSETQ. The CDR3: CASSLVARPSTYEQYF. Here the CDR3 DNA reads TGCGCCAGCAGCTTGGTCGCTAGACCCTCAACCTACGAGCAGTACTTC.

This clonotype showed up many times. DNA for the CDR3: TGCGCCAGCAGCTTGGGGAGCGTGGGTGAAGCTTTCTTT. This translates into CASSLGSVGEAFF. V and J are TRBV5-1 and TRBJ1-1; no definite D call. Germline-derived CDR1 and CDR2 are SGHRS and YFSETQ. V was clipped by 0 bases and J by 7 bases, with 10 bases between them. This CDR3 region has 13 residues. The full variable domain, rest sourced from reference TRBV5-1 and TRBJ1-1, is KAGVTQTPRYLIKTRGQQVTLSCSPISGHRSVSWYQQTPGQGLQFLFEYFSETQRNKGNFPGRFSGRQFSNSRSEMNVSTLELGDSALYLCASSLGSVGEAFFGQGTRLTVV.

This chain connects TRBV7-3 to TRBJ2-5; the match to TRBD2 covers 10 bases. CDR1 and CDR2 from the germline V gene are SGHTA and FQGTGA. The CDR3 loop spans 15 amino acids. V was clipped by 5 bases and J by 4 bases; unmatched bases: 7. The CDR3, as DNA: TGTGCCAGCAGCGTCACTAGCGGGACTTTAGAGACCCAGTACTTC. This gives the protein CASSVTSGTLETQYF.

The DNA for the CDR3 is TGCGCCAGCAGCCAGACCTCCAGACAGCCCCAGCATTTT. Its translation is CASSQTSRQPQHF. This chain uses TRBV4-1 with TRBJ1-5; D uncertain. Germline assignment: CDR1 MGHRA and CDR2 YSYEKL. CDR3 length: 13 residues. V lost 3 bases and J 7 bases, leaving 10 bases between the germline ends.

Here the CDR3 reads CASSLGVNSEAFF. In DNA form, the CDR3 reads TGTGCCAGCAGTTTAGGGGTGAATTCCGAAGCTTTCTTT. V is TRBV12-3 or TRBV12-4 and J is TRBJ1-1; no reliable D call. The CDR3 contains 13 residues. The ends were cut back, 1 base at V and 8 bases at J, with 11 bases in the middle.

This clonotype was counted a few times. The V gene is TRBV4-1, the J gene TRBJ1-2, with D perhaps TRBD1 (6 bases). Trimming took off 1 base at V and 1 base at J, with 19 bases between the two ends. CDR3 size: 18 residues. Germline-derived CDR1 and CDR2 are MGHRA and YSYEKL. CDR3 amino acids: CASSQGPFSTGSNYGYTF. CDR3 coding DNA: TGCGCCAGCAGCCAAGGGCCTTTCTCGACAGGAAGTAACTATGGCTACACCTTC.

This chain uses TRBV24-1 with TRBJ1-2; no clear D. Trimming took off 6 bases at V and 7 bases at J, with 14 bases between the two ends. From germline, CDR1 is KGHDR and CDR2 SFDVKD. This CDR3 comprises 13 residues. The CDR3: CATSTPTEAGYTF. The CDR3, as DNA: TGTGCCACCAGTACTCCAACAGAAGCTGGCTACACCTTC.

This chain links TRBV20-1 with TRBJ1-2; 11 bases map to TRBD1. CDR3 length: 16 residues. Germline CDR1 DFQATT, CDR2 SNEGSKA (reference sequence). Trimming removed 1 base from V and 5 bases from J; junction bases left unmatched: 9. The CDR3 nucleotides are TGCAGTGCTAGAGGCTCCGGGACAGGGGGGTTGTATGGCTACACCTTC. Its translation is CSARGSGTGGLYGYTF.

The chain couples TRBV7-9 to TRBJ1-5; D gene unclear. The germline gives CDR1 SEHNR, CDR2 FQNEAQ (reference sequence). The germline V and J ends were trimmed by 1 base and 6 bases, with 13 bases remaining between them. The CDR3 is 15 amino acids. The CDR3 region is CASSLGSVEGQPQHF. The CDR3 coding sequence is TGTGCCAGCAGCTTAGGTTCGGTAGAAGGTCAGCCCCAGCATTTT.

The chain has TRBV4-3 and TRBJ2-7, with a tentative D call TRBD2 (8 bases). Germline CDR1 reads LGHNA; CDR2 reads YSLEER. Trimming took 0 bases from V and 4 from J, leaving 19 bases between them. The CDR3 has 17 residues. The CDR3 DNA sequence: TGCGCCAGCAGCCAAGAAGTCGGAATAGCGGGACAGTACGAGCAGTACTTC. Translating it yields CASSQEVGIAGQYEQYF.

This clonotype was observed a few times. The V gene is TRBV7-2, the J gene TRBJ2-7, with TRBD2 matching 14 bases. The germline CDR1 and CDR2 sequences are SGHTA and FQGNSA. V dropped 5 bases and J dropped 4; count of bases not matched to a gene: 4. The CDR3 is made up of 15 amino acids. The CDR3 protein is CASSATSGGVYEQYF. Written as DNA, the CDR3 is TGTGCCAGCAGCGCGACTAGCGGGGGGGTATACGAGCAGTACTTC.

In this sample, this clonotype turned up many times. V usage is TRBV20-1 and J usage is TRBJ1-5, with unresolved D. This CDR3 comprises 13 residues. CDR1 DFQATT and CDR2 SNEGSKA come from the germline V gene (reference sequence). Trimming cost V 1 base and J 7 bases, with 11 bases left between them. CDR3 DNA sequence: TGCAGTGCTAGAGGAGGCTTGGGGCAGCCCCAGCATTTT. Residues: CSARGGLGQPQHF.

V and J are TRBV23-1 and TRBJ2-5; weak D call: TRBD1 (6 bases). TRBV23-1 is an open reading frame, and its role is uncertain. Trimming cost V 3 bases and J 5 bases, with 16 bases left between them. CDR3 length equals 15 residues. DNA of the CDR3: TGCGCCAGCAGTCACCAGGGACAAGCTCGGGAGACCCAGTACTTC. Amino acids: CASSHQGQARETQYF.

This clonotype was counted between two and nine times. The gene calls are TRBV5-1 and TRBJ1-2; a weak D match, TRBD1 (5 bases). The germline V gene encodes CDR1 SGHRS and CDR2 YFSETQ. The CDR3 is 15 amino acids. Trimming pared 4 bases from V and 2 bases from J, leaving 15 bases between. DNA of the CDR3: TGCGCCAGCAGCCCCGGACACAGAGAGAACTATGGCTACACCTTC. This encodes CASSPGHRENYGYTF.